The 12 T cell receptor beta chains listed next were all sequenced from one sample in a study of cytomegalovirus exposure and HLA in healthy donors. The PCR used 60 Vbeta and 13 Jbeta primers. Profiling relied on immunoSEQ multiplex PCR, and the TCRdb table lists in-frame clones only, not all of them. The repertoire holds 150,000 to 180,000 clones, with roughly 80% as singletons. The sequenced sample consisted of PBMCs. Receptors originate from a man in his thirties or forties in good health and CMV-seropositive.

About this clone itself: Other nucleotide sequences from this sample produce the same CDR3. The chain is built from TRBV27 and TRBJ2-7, with 10 nucleotides matching TRBD1. This CDR3 has 14 residues. Losses at the gene ends were 2 bases for V and 4 bases for J; bases not matched to a gene: 2. CDR1 is MNHEY and CDR2 is SMNVEV in the germline V gene (reference sequence). CDR3 in amino acids: CASSLRQGAYEQYF. For the CDR3, the DNA is TGTGCCAGCAGTTTACGACAGGGGGCATACGAGCAGTACTTC.

V gene TRBV5-1 combines with J gene TRBJ2-3, with D perhaps matching TRBD2 (6 bases). Trimming left V 3 bases short and J 0 bases short, with 11 bases between. Germline CDR1 SGHRS, CDR2 YFSETQ. The CDR3 is made up of 15 amino acids. CDR3 nucleotides: TGCGCCAGCAGCTCCGGGGGTACTAGCACAGATACGCAGTATTTT. The encoded protein is CASSSGGTSTDTQYF. Filled out from reference TRBV5-1 and TRBJ2-3, the complete variable domain reads KAGVTQTPRYLIKTRGQQVTLSCSPISGHRSVSWYQQTPGQGLQFLFEYFSETQRNKGNFPGRFSGRQFSNSRSEMNVSTLELGDSALYLCASSSGGTSTDTQYFGPGTRLTVL.

This clone came up once. The gene calls are TRBV5-8 and TRBJ1-1; unclear D gene. CDR1 and CDR2 (germline): SGHTS, YDEGEE. V lost 5 bases and J 5 bases, leaving 19 bases between the germline ends. The CDR3 is 15 residues long. The CDR3 sequence: CASSETTWAMTEAFF. The CDR3 DNA follows: TGTGCCAGCAGTGAAACCACATGGGCGATGACTGAAGCTTTCTTT.

The chain uses TRBV30 and TRBJ2-3; D is possibly TRBD2 (6 bases). Per the germline V gene, CDR1 is GTSNPN and CDR2 is SVGIG (reference sequence). This CDR3 has 12 residues. Deletions cut 2 bases from V and 7 bases from J, with 10 bases between. The CDR3 nucleotides read TGTGCCTGGAGTCCGGGGGAAAATACGCAGTATTTT. This gives the protein CAWSPGENTQYF.

The chain recombines TRBV11-2 with TRBJ1-1; TRBD1 is a possible D gene (6 bases). V was pared by 0 bases and J by 4 bases, with 9 bases between. This CDR3 region has 14 residues. Germline assignment: CDR1 SGHAT and CDR2 FQNNGV. The CDR3 nucleotides are TGTGCCAGCAGCTTAGAGGGGGGGCTCACTGAAGCTTTCTTT. Protein: CASSLEGGLTEAFF.

This chain joins TRBV4-1 and TRBJ1-4, with a weak D call TRBD1 (6 bases). Trimming stripped 4 bases from V and 8 bases from J, with 20 bases between. The CDR3 consists of 16 residues. Germline CDR1 is MGHRA and CDR2 is YSYEKL. CDR3 coding DNA: TGCGCCAGCAGCCGTAAGGGGTGGGGGCTGGAAGAAAAACTGTTTTTT. Protein sequence: CASSRKGWGLEEKLFF.

The chain carries TRBV7-9 and TRBJ1-1; D call uncertain. In germline, CDR1 is SEHNR, CDR2 FQNEAQ (reference sequence). Trimming pared 5 bases from V and 2 bases from J, leaving 15 bases between. The CDR3 has 15 residues. CDR3: CASSPRRGGNTEAFF. CDR3 nucleotide sequence: TGTGCCAGCAGCCCTCGGCGGGGAGGCAACACTGAAGCTTTCTTT.

The rearrangement links TRBV27 to TRBJ2-3; the D gene is possibly TRBD2 (6 bases). Germline V gives CDR1 MNHEY, CDR2 SMNVEV (reference sequence). CDR3 length equals 15 residues. V lost 2 bases, J lost 0 bases, and 9 bases lay in between. DNA for the CDR3: TGTGCCAGCAGTTTACTCGGGACTAGCACAGATACGCAGTATTTT. It is translated as CASSLLGTSTDTQYF.

The chain employs TRBV2 and TRBJ1-6, with D maybe TRBD1 (5 bases). CDR1 SNHLY and CDR2 FYNNEI come from the germline V gene. With 6 bases removed from V and 11 bases from J, the gap between germline ends came to 11 bases. CDR3 length equals 12 residues. The CDR3 here is CASRDGGAPLHF. The CDR3 DNA is TGTGCCAGCAGGGACGGAGGGGCACCCCTCCACTTT.

This clone was counted a single time. The chain has TRBV7-9 and TRBJ2-5; D uncertain. This CDR3 contains 12 residues. Germline assignment: CDR1 SEHNR and CDR2 FQNEAQ (reference sequence). V lost 4 bases, J lost 5 bases, and 8 bases lay in between. This CDR3 is CASSSTLETQYF. The CDR3 nucleotides are TGTGCCAGCAGCTCCACTTTGGAGACCCAGTACTTC.

The rearrangement joins TRBV9 to TRBJ2-1, with a possible D match to TRBD1 (6 bases). Per the germline V gene, CDR1 is SGDLS and CDR2 is YYNGEE. Trimming pared 3 bases from V and 4 bases from J, leaving 23 bases between. The CDR3 covers 18 residues. CDR3 in amino acids: CASSATGTSDTEYNEQFF. In DNA, the CDR3 is TGTGCCAGCAGCGCGACCGGGACAAGCGATACGGAATACAATGAGCAGTTCTTC.

The chain employs TRBV19 and TRBJ2-3; possibly TRBD2 for D (6 bases). The CDR3 loop spans 15 amino acids. CDR1 LNHDA and CDR2 SQIVND come from the germline V gene (reference sequence). The V and J ends lost 5 bases and 0 bases respectively, with 12 bases between them. In DNA, the CDR3 is TGTGCCAGTAGTTGGACTACAAGAAGCACAGATACGCAGTATTTT. Amino acids: CASSWTTRSTDTQYF.